The clone carrying this T cell receptor (beta chain) was detected ten times or more. Antigen unknown. Researchers made TCR beta libraries by using iRepertoire HTBI primers and running Arm-PCR on CDR3 regions. In TCRdb, the multiplex PCR reads were re-called with MiXCR into one record per CDR3 protein. The sample has hundreds of thousands of distinct CDR3 sequences; approximately 13% are singletons. The record originates from a study of regulatory T cells in long-lasting Graves disease. The CDR3 has 14 residues. Deletions cut 7 bases from V and 4 bases from J, with 14 bases between. Time point defined: newly diagnosed GD, antithyroid drugs for less than 3 months. The TCR library was made from RNA that had been extracted from PBMCs in TRIzol. Study results and caveats: The study found TRBV28, TRBJ1-2 and TRBJ2-5 favored in persistent disease. Persistent Graves' cases showed lower TCR diversity than newly diagnosed cases.

The same sample was also studied in work on T cells in Graves' hyperthyroidism and ophthalmopathy. That source notes: The HTBI primer set drove a first-round RT-PCR of the TCR CDR3. Also found in blood were most expanded thyroid clonotypes above 0.001.

The receptor's source is a man aged 25 to 40 with Graves disease. This chain uses TRBV12-3 or TRBV12-4 with TRBJ1-5, with D tentatively TRBD1 (6 bases). The source material was peripheral blood mononuclear cells (PBMCs), sampled at new diagnosis, from a patient treated with antithyroid drugs. The DNA of the CDR3 is TGTGCCAGCACCCCCGGGACACGGAATCAGCCCCAGCATTTT. It specifies CASTPGTRNQPQHF.